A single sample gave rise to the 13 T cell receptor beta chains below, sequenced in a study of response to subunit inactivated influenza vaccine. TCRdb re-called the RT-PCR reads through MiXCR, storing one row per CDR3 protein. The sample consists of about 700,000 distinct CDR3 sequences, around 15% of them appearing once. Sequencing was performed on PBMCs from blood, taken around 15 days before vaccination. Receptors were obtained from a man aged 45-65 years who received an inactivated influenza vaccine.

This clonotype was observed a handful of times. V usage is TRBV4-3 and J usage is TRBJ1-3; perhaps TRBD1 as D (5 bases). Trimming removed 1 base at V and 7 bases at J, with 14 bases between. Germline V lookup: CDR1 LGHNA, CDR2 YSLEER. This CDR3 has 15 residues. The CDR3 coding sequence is TGCGCCAGCAGCCAAGGCCGGGGACCTGTGAACACCATATATTTT. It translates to CASSQGRGPVNTIYF.

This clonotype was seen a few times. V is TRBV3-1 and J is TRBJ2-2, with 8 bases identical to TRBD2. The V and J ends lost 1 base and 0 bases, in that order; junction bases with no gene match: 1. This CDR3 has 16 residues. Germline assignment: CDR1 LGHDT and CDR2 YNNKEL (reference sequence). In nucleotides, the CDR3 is TGTGCCAGCAGCCAAGTTAGCGGGGCGAACACCGGGGAGCTGTTTTTT. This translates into CASSQVSGANTGELFF. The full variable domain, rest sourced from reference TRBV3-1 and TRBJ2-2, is DTAVSQTPKYLVTQMGNDKSIKCEQNLGHDTMYWYKQDSKKFLKIMFSYNNKELIINETVPNRFSPKSPDKAHLNLHINSLELGDSAVYFCASSQVSGANTGELFFGEGSRLTVL.

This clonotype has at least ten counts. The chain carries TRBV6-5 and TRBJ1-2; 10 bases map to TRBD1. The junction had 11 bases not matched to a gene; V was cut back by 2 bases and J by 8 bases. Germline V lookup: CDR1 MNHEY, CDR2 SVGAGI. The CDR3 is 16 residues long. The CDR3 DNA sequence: TGTGCCAGCAGTTACCTGAACGACCGGACAGGGGGAGGCTACACCTTC. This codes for CASSYLNDRTGGGYTF.

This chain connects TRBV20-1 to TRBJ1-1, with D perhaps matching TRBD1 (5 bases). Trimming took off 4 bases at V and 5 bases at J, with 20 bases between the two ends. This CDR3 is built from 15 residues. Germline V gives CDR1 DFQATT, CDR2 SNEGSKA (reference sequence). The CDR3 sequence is CSAKKPGYEGTEAFF. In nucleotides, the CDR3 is TGCAGTGCTAAGAAACCAGGGTATGAGGGGACTGAAGCTTTCTTT.

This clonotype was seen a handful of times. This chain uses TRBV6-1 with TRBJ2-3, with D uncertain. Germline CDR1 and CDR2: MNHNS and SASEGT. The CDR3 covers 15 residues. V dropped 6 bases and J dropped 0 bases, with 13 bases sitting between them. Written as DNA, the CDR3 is TGTGCCAGCAGCTCCCGCGGCACCAGCACAGATACGCAGTATTTT. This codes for CASSSRGTSTDTQYF.

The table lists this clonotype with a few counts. CDR3 sequence: CASSLSGTAQETQYF. CDR3 sequence (DNA): TGCGCCAGCAGCTTGTCCGGGACAGCACAAGAGACCCAGTACTTC. The V gene is TRBV5-1, the J gene TRBJ2-5, with 7 bases that match TRBD1. The length of the CDR3 is 15 residues. V dropped 1 base and J dropped 2; count of bases not matched to a gene: 5. CDR1 and CDR2 (germline): SGHRS, YFSETQ.

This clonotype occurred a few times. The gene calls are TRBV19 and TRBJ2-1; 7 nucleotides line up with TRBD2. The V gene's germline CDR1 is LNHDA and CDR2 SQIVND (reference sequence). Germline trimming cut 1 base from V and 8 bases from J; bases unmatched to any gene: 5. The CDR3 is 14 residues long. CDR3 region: CASSIGRTRDEQFF. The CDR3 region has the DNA TGTGCCAGTAGTATAGGTAGGACTAGGGATGAGCAGTTCTTC.

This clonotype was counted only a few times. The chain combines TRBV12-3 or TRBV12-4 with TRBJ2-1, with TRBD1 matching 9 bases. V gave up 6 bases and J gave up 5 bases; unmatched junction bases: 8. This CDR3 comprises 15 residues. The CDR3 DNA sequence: TGTGCCAGCAGGCCCGGGACAGGGCGAAACAATGAGCAGTTCTTC. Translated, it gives CASRPGTGRNNEQFF.

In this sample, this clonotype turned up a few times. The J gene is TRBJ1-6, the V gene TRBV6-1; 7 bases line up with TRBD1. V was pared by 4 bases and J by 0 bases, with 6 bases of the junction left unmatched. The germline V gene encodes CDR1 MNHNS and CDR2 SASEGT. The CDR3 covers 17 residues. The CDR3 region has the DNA TGTGCCAGCAGTGCAAACAGGGGATACTCCTATAATTCACCCCTCCACTTT. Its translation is CASSANRGYSYNSPLHF.

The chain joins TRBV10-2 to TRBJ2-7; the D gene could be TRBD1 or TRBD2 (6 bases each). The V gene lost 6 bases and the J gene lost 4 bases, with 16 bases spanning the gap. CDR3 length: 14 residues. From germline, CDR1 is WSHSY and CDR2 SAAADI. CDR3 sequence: CASRRGADAYEQYF. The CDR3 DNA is TGCGCCAGCAGGAGGGGGGCAGATGCGTACGAGCAGTACTTC.

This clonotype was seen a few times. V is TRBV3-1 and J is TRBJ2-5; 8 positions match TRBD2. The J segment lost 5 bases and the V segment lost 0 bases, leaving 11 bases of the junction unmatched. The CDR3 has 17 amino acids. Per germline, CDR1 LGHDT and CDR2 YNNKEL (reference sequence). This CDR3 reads CASSQDRGLDPRETQYF. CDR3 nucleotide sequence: TGTGCCAGCAGCCAAGATCGGGGACTAGACCCCAGGGAGACCCAGTACTTC.

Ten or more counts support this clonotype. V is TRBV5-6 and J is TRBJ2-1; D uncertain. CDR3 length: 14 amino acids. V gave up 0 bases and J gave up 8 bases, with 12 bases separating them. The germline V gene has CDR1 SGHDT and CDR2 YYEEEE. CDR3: CASSLVYKRDEQFF. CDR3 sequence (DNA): TGTGCCAGCAGCTTGGTCTACAAGCGCGATGAGCAGTTCTTC.

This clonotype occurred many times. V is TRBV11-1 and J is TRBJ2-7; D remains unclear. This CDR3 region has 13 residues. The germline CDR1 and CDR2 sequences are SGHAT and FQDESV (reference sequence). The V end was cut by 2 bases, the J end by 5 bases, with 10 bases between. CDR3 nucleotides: TGTGCCAGCAGCTTACAAGTGGGCGACGAGCAGTACTTC. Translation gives CASSLQVGDEQYF.